The 24 T cell receptor beta chains listed next were all sequenced from one sample in a study of response to subunit inactivated influenza vaccine. TCRdb passed the RT-PCR reads through MiXCR, listing each CDR3 protein once. The table includes 630,000 or so distinct CDR3 sequences, around 14% detected once. Source: PBMCs from blood, taken 11 to 12 days after vaccination. These receptors were obtained from a man aged 45-65 years who received an inactivated influenza vaccine.

This clonotype turned up a few times. The chain couples TRBV5-4 to TRBJ2-1; TRBD2 might be the D (5 bases). The CDR3 sequence is 12 residues long. In germline, CDR1 is SGHNT, CDR2 YYREEE (reference sequence). V was shortened by 0 bases and J by 9 bases, with 7 bases between the two germline ends. In DNA, the CDR3 is TGTGCCAGCAGCTTGGGGAGGATTGAGCAGTTCTTC. Amino acids: CASSLGRIEQFF.

This clonotype was found a few times. The V call is TRBV7-9, the J call TRBJ1-6, with 7 bases that match TRBD1. Germline lookup yields CDR1 SEHNR and CDR2 FQNEAQ (reference sequence). J lost 5 bases, V lost 5 bases, and 9 bases had no gene match. The CDR3 runs to 16 residues. The CDR3 here is CASSRGRQGHNSPLHF. The DNA of the CDR3 is TGTGCCAGCAGCCGTGGGAGACAGGGTCATAATTCACCCCTCCACTTT.

This clonotype was recorded a few times. The chain carries TRBV10-3 and TRBJ1-2, with TRBD1 matching 8 bases. The CDR3 spans 16 residues. Germline CDR1 and CDR2: ENHRY and SYGVKD. With 2 bases clipped from V and 1 base from J, the junction kept 6 bases outside the gene matches. The CDR3 loop reads CAISEGRTGRNYGYTF. The DNA for the CDR3 is TGTGCCATCAGTGAGGGGAGGACAGGGCGTAACTATGGCTACACCTTC.

The chain recombines TRBV5-1 with TRBJ2-7; D call uncertain. This CDR3 spans 12 amino acids. V shed 4 bases and J shed 6 bases, with 11 bases lying between them. CDR1 and CDR2 from the germline V gene are SGHRS and YFSETQ. The CDR3 region has the DNA TGCGCCAGCAGCAAGCCGGCAGCCGAGCAGTACTTC. Protein: CASSKPAAEQYF.

This clonotype was detected a few times. The V gene is TRBV7-2, the J gene TRBJ1-2; D unresolved. Trimming left V 6 bases short and J 4 bases short, with 15 bases between. This CDR3 is 14 amino acids long. Germline lookup yields CDR1 SGHTA and CDR2 FQGNSA. This CDR3 is CASRVAGSPYGYTF. In DNA, the CDR3 is TGTGCCAGCAGGGTAGCGGGGAGCCCCTATGGCTACACCTTC. The full variable domain, completed using reference TRBV7-2 and TRBJ1-2, is GAGVSQSPSNKVTEKGKDVELRCDPISGHTALYWYRQSLGQGLEFLIYFQGNSAPDKSGLPSDRFSAERTGGSVSTLTIQRTQQEDSAVYLCASRVAGSPYGYTFGSGTRLTVV.

The chain has TRBV25-1 and TRBJ2-7; either TRBD1 or TRBD2 may supply D (6 bases each). Trimming cost V 2 bases and J 1 base, with 15 bases left between them. This CDR3 is 16 amino acids long. CDR1 MGHDK and CDR2 SYGVNS come from the germline V gene. The CDR3 reads CASSEGGRGLSYEQYF. The CDR3 coding sequence is TGTGCCAGCAGTGAAGGGGGGCGAGGACTATCCTACGAGCAGTACTTC.

The chain has TRBV6-2 or TRBV6-3 and TRBJ2-3, with TRBD1 as a possible D gene (5 bases). CDR3 length: 13 amino acids. Trimming shortened V by 6 bases and J by 2 bases, and 9 bases separated the two germline ends. From germline, CDR1 is MNHEY and CDR2 SVGEGT. The CDR3 sequence is CASRMDNTDTQYF. CDR3 coding DNA: TGTGCCAGCAGAATGGACAACACAGATACGCAGTATTTT.

This clonotype was seen at least ten times. This chain links TRBV5-5 with TRBJ2-3; 12 bases line up with TRBD2. Germline lookup yields CDR1 SGHKS and CDR2 YYEKEE (reference sequence). V lost 2 bases, J lost 2 bases, and 3 bases stayed unmatched. The CDR3 runs 16 residues. CDR3 nucleotide sequence: TGTGCCAGCAGCTTTCTAGCGGGAGGGCTCACAGATACGCAGTATTTT. This encodes CASSFLAGGLTDTQYF.

The chain has TRBV14 and TRBJ2-7; no clear D. This CDR3 is built from 15 residues. CDR1 and CDR2 from the germline V gene are SGHDN and FVKESK. V dropped 4 bases and J dropped 0 bases, with 13 bases sitting between them. CDR3 sequence (DNA): TGTGCCAGCAGCCCTGGGCTCCTTAGCTCCTACGAGCAGTACTTC. This translates into CASSPGLLSSYEQYF. The full variable domain, with the rest looked up from reference TRBV14 and TRBJ2-7, is EAGVTQFPSHSVIEKGQTVTLRCDPISGHDNLYWYRRVMGKEIKFLLHFVKESKQDESGMPNNRFLAERTGGTYSTLKVQPAELEDSGVYFCASSPGLLSSYEQYFGPGTRLTVT.

The sample holds a few counts of this clonotype. The J gene is TRBJ2-5, the V gene TRBV20-1; D is possibly TRBD2 (7 bases). With 4 bases removed from V and 2 bases from J, the gap between germline ends came to 14 bases. This CDR3 is built from 14 residues. Germline values: CDR1 DFQATT, CDR2 SNEGSKA (reference sequence). CDR3 in DNA: TGCAGTGCTATACGGGGGGCGGGACAAGAGACCCAGTACTTC. Translating it yields CSAIRGAGQETQYF.

This clonotype was detected ten times or more. The rearrangement joins TRBV5-1 to TRBJ2-2; D may correspond to TRBD1 or TRBD2 (5 bases each). CDR1 is SGHRS and CDR2 is YFSETQ in the germline V gene. The CDR3 runs to 16 residues. V was trimmed by 4 bases and J by 5 bases, leaving 18 bases between them. The CDR3 is CASSAYPRDRTGELFF. DNA of the CDR3: TGCGCCAGCAGCGCGTACCCCCGGGACCGAACCGGGGAGCTGTTTTTT.

The chain combines TRBV19 with TRBJ2-5; D might be TRBD1 (6 bases). Germline V gene lookup returns CDR1 LNHDA and CDR2 SQIVND (reference sequence). This CDR3 has 11 amino acids. The V and J ends lost 5 bases and 12 bases respectively, with 13 bases between them. CDR3 sequence reads: CASSSRQVKYF. The CDR3, as DNA: TGTGCCAGTAGTTCGCGACAGGTCAAGTACTTC. Variable domain in full (rest from reference TRBV19 and TRBJ2-5): DGGITQSPKYLFRKEGQNVTLSCEQNLNHDAMYWYRQDPGQGLRLIYYSQIVNDFQKGDIAEGYSVSREKKESFPLTVTSAQKNPTAFYLCASSSRQVKYFGPGTRLLVL.

The V gene is TRBV6-5, the J gene TRBJ1-1; D call uncertain. CDR1 is MNHEY and CDR2 is SVGAGI in the germline V gene. The CDR3 loop spans 12 amino acids. Trimming left V 7 bases short and J 3 bases short, with 9 bases between. CDR3 residues: CASMRAYTEAFF. The CDR3 bases are TGTGCCAGCATGAGGGCGTACACTGAAGCTTTCTTT.

This clonotype occurred a few times. The rearrangement links TRBV7-2 to TRBJ2-5, with 11 bases that match TRBD1. V lost 4 bases to trimming and J lost 6 bases; unmatched junction nucleotides: 10. Germline V lookup: CDR1 SGHTA, CDR2 FQGNSA. The CDR3 loop spans 16 amino acids. The CDR3 loop is CASSSGTGGPWQTQYF. The CDR3 DNA follows: TGTGCCAGCAGCTCCGGGACAGGGGGGCCGTGGCAGACCCAGTACTTC.

This clonotype appeared a few times. This CDR3 reads CASSSDGSYSGNTIYF. CDR3 DNA: TGCGCCAGCAGCTCTGACGGCTCCTACTCTGGAAACACCATATATTTT. The chain has TRBV5-1 and TRBJ1-3; D not resolved. Germline loops: CDR1 SGHRS, CDR2 YFSETQ. Trimming removed 3 bases at V and 0 bases at J, with 13 bases between. This CDR3 is 16 amino acids long.

The table lists this clonotype with many counts. V usage is TRBV30 and J usage is TRBJ2-2; 13 bases agree with TRBD2. CDR1 is GTSNPN and CDR2 is SVGIG in the germline V gene (reference sequence). Losses at the gene ends were 2 bases for V and 7 bases for J; bases not matched to a gene: 7. This CDR3 is 16 amino acids long. Here the CDR3 reads CAWSRGLAGVIGELFF. The CDR3 DNA follows: TGTGCCTGGAGTCGCGGACTAGCGGGGGTGATCGGGGAGCTGTTTTTT.

The CDR3 region is CASSKSGQGRGEQYF. DNA for the CDR3: TGTGCCAGCAGCAAGAGCGGACAGGGGAGGGGCGAGCAGTACTTC. J is TRBJ2-7 and V is TRBV9, with 9 bases lining up with TRBD1. The CDR3 runs to 15 residues. The V gene end was trimmed by 4 bases and the J gene end by 6 bases; junction bases not matched to a gene: 11. CDR1 is SGDLS, CDR2 YYNGEE, per germline.

This clonotype was picked up a small number of times. The CDR3: CSALQQGYEQYF. DNA for the CDR3: TGCAGTGCCCTACAACAGGGCTACGAGCAGTACTTC. The chain is built from TRBV20-1 and TRBJ2-7; perhaps TRBD1 as D (6 bases). The V gene lost 6 bases and the J gene lost 3 bases, with 12 bases spanning the gap. Germline CDR1 reads DFQATT; CDR2 reads SNEGSKA (reference sequence). The CDR3 is 12 amino acids.

In its sample, this clonotype was seen a few times. This CDR3 reads CASMGTSGLYNEQFF. In nucleotides, the CDR3 is TGTGCCAGCATGGGGACTAGCGGGTTGTACAATGAGCAGTTCTTC. This rearrangement joins TRBV2 to TRBJ2-1, with 12 bases aligning to TRBD2. CDR3 length: 15 residues. V shed 7 bases, J shed 4 bases, and the junction held 5 bases outside the gene matches. Germline CDR1 reads SNHLY; CDR2 reads FYNNEI.

Comments on this clonotype: The junction departs from germline at one end; a sequencing error may be responsible. The chain links TRBV5-1 to TRBJ2-5, with no clear D. Germline values: CDR1 SGHRS, CDR2 YFSETQ. The CDR3 is made up of 12 amino acids. This chain's CDR3 is CASSLDRETLYF. The CDR3 DNA sequence: TGCGCCAGCAGCTTGGATCGAGAGACCCTGTACTTC.

In its sample, this clonotype was seen a few times. V is TRBV20-1 and J is TRBJ2-3; 8 nucleotides line up with TRBD2. This CDR3 region has 15 residues. CDR1 and CDR2 (germline): DFQATT, SNEGSKA (reference sequence). The J segment lost 2 bases and the V segment lost 1 base, leaving 5 bases of the junction unmatched. The CDR3 here is CSARAAGGLTDTQYF. CDR3 coding DNA: TGCAGTGCTAGAGCGGCGGGGGGCCTCACAGATACGCAGTATTTT.

The chain recombines TRBV2 with TRBJ2-3, with TRBD1 matching 11 bases. Germline CDR1 reads SNHLY; CDR2 reads FYNNEI. The CDR3 sequence is 15 residues long. V trimming: 2 bases; J trimming: 4 bases; junction bases outside the gene matches: 2. The DNA of the CDR3 is TGTGCCAGCAGTGAATTGGGACAGGGGGCAGATACGCAGTATTTT. Translating it yields CASSELGQGADTQYF.

This clonotype was picked up a small number of times. The rearrangement links TRBV5-1 to TRBJ2-7, with 11 nucleotides matching TRBD1. The CDR3 spans 15 residues. CDR1 SGHRS and CDR2 YFSETQ come from the germline V gene. The junction had 3 bases not matched to a gene; V was cut back by 4 bases and J by 0 bases. The chain's CDR3 is CASSMGQGVSYEQYF. CDR3 nucleotide sequence: TGCGCCAGCAGCATGGGACAGGGGGTCTCCTACGAGCAGTACTTC.

This clonotype was detected only a few times. CDR3 region: CASGSVSLVGFNGANVLTF. CDR3 DNA: TGCGCCAGCGGTTCGGTCAGCTTGGTAGGGTTTAATGGGGCCAACGTCCTGACTTTC. The chain couples TRBV5-1 to TRBJ2-6, with D uncertain. V gave up 7 bases and J gave up 3 bases, with 26 bases separating them. The CDR3 has 19 residues. The germline CDR1 and CDR2 sequences are SGHRS and YFSETQ. Using reference TRBV5-1 and TRBJ2-6 for the parts outside the CDR3, the full variable domain is KAGVTQTPRYLIKTRGQQVTLSCSPISGHRSVSWYQQTPGQGLQFLFEYFSETQRNKGNFPGRFSGRQFSNSRSEMNVSTLELGDSALYLCASGSVSLVGFNGANVLTFGAGSRLTVL.